Listed here are 31 T cell receptor beta chains from one sample, sequenced in a study of Graves' ophthalmopathy and Graves' hyperthyroidism. Researchers took RNA transcripts and amplified TCR beta CDR3 regions from them. HTBI primers served in a first-round RT-PCR, which a second-round multiplex PCR followed. A single record per CDR3 protein comes from TCRdb applying MiXCR to the multiplex PCR reads. This sample yields approximately 330,000 distinct CDR3 sequences, of which roughly 17% are seen a single time; approximately 13% belongs to the top ten. The sequencing sample was made of peripheral blood. These receptors originate from an adult man with Graves' ophthalmopathy.

The V call is TRBV2, the J call TRBJ1-5; no clear D gene. The ends were cut back, 4 bases at V and 4 bases at J, with 8 bases in the middle. The germline CDR1 and CDR2 sequences are SNHLY and FYNNEI. The CDR3 has 13 amino acids. This CDR3 reads CASSVKMNQPQHF. CDR3 DNA sequence: TGTGCCAGCAGTGTAAAAATGAATCAGCCCCAGCATTTT. Full variable domain (remainder filled in from reference TRBV2 and TRBJ1-5): EPEVTQTPSHQVTQMGQEVILRCVPISNHLYFYWYRQILGQKVEFLVSFYNNEISEKSEIFDDQFSVERPDGSNFTLKIRSTKLEDSAMYFCASSVKMNQPQHFGDGTRLSIL.

There are many counts of this clonotype. This sequence joins TRBV4-1 and TRBJ2-7; TRBD1 aligns across 7 bases. With V trimmed by 5 bases and J by 3 bases, 7 bases remained unmatched. There are 14 residues in the CDR3. The germline gives CDR1 MGHRA, CDR2 YSYEKL. CDR3 DNA: TGCGCCAGCAGCAACCGGGACAGAATCTACGAGCAGTACTTC. As protein: CASSNRDRIYEQYF.

This clonotype was observed at least ten times. This chain joins TRBV19 and TRBJ1-6; D possibly corresponds to TRBD1 (6 bases). The V end was cut by 4 bases, the J end by 10 bases, with 17 bases between. Germline CDR1 and CDR2: LNHDA and SQIVND (reference sequence). The CDR3 is 15 residues long. CDR3 DNA sequence: TGTGCCAGTAGTACACCGGGACACTTCGGCTCACCCCTCCACTTT. This encodes CASSTPGHFGSPLHF.

The chain joins TRBV4-1 to TRBJ1-1; no reliable D call. Germline lookup yields CDR1 MGHRA and CDR2 YSYEKL. V was cut by 4 bases and J by 1 base, with 10 bases left in between. This CDR3 is built from 14 residues. The CDR3 spells CASSRTVENTEAFF. The CDR3 DNA reads as TGCGCCAGCAGCCGTACAGTGGAGAACACTGAAGCTTTCTTT.

Ten or more counts support this clonotype. As DNA, the CDR3 is TGTGCCAGCTCACGGGGGACAGGTCCTAGAGGCTACACCTTC. Amino acid sequence: CASSRGTGPRGYTF. The genes are TRBV18 and TRBJ1-2; TRBD1 matches 8 bases. Per germline, CDR1 KGHSH and CDR2 LQKENI. The J segment lost 8 bases and the V segment lost 4 bases, leaving 9 bases of the junction unmatched. This CDR3 has 14 residues.

This clonotype was counted ten times or more. The chain couples TRBV20-1 to TRBJ2-3, with 9 bases lining up with TRBD2. The CDR3 extends over 15 amino acids. From germline, CDR1 is DFQATT and CDR2 SNEGSKA (reference sequence). After removal of 3 bases from V and 2 bases from J, the junction contained 6 bases not matched to a gene. The CDR3 sequence: CSASGAGGVTDTQYF. Here the CDR3 DNA reads TGCAGTGCTAGTGGCGCGGGGGGGGTCACAGATACGCAGTATTTT.

In its sample, this clonotype was seen many times. This chain joins TRBV5-1 and TRBJ1-1; unclear D gene. The germline V and J ends were trimmed by 0 bases and 1 base, with 7 bases remaining between them. Germline CDR1 is SGHRS and CDR2 is YFSETQ. The CDR3 consists of 14 residues. CDR3 protein: CASSLAQTNTEAFF. CDR3 in DNA: TGCGCCAGCAGCTTGGCACAAACGAACACTGAAGCTTTCTTT. Full variable domain (rest looked up from reference TRBV5-1 and TRBJ1-1): KAGVTQTPRYLIKTRGQQVTLSCSPISGHRSVSWYQQTPGQGLQFLFEYFSETQRNKGNFPGRFSGRQFSNSRSEMNVSTLELGDSALYLCASSLAQTNTEAFFGQGTRLTVV.

This clonotype appeared many times. The chain links TRBV12-3 or TRBV12-4 to TRBJ1-1; 7 bases map to TRBD1. The CDR3 covers 15 residues. The V segment lost 6 bases and the J segment 3 bases; nucleotides outside the gene matches: 10. CDR3 nucleotides: TGTGCCAGCAGCCCACGATGGGACAGATACACTGAAGCTTTCTTT. This sequence encodes CASSPRWDRYTEAFF.

At least ten counts were recorded for this clonotype. The chain is built from TRBV30 and TRBJ1-6; D gene ambiguous. Trimming pared 2 bases from V and 0 bases from J, leaving 11 bases between. The V gene's germline CDR1 is GTSNPN and CDR2 SVGIG (reference sequence). The CDR3 is made up of 16 amino acids. CDR3 region: CAWSRVASSYNSPLHF. The CDR3 bases are TGTGCCTGGAGTCGGGTAGCAAGCTCCTATAATTCACCCCTCCACTTT. The full variable domain, in which reference TRBV30 and TRBJ1-6 provide the parts outside the CDR3, is SQTIHQWPATLVQPVGSPLSLECTVEGTSNPNLYWYRQAAGRGLQLLFYSVGIGQISSEVPQNLSASRPQDRQFILSSKKLLLSDSGFYLCAWSRVASSYNSPLHFGNGTRLTVT.

The rearrangement joins TRBV6-2 or TRBV6-3 to TRBJ2-7; D gene uncertain. CDR3 length: 13 amino acids. Per the germline V gene, CDR1 is MNHEY and CDR2 is SVGEGT. The V end lost 10 bases, the J end lost 6 bases, and 19 bases lay between the germline ends. CDR3 nucleotides: TGTGCCACCGGGCTGGGCTGGTCTGGCGAGCAGTACTTC. It yields the protein CATGLGWSGEQYF.

This clonotype was counted at least ten times. In DNA, the CDR3 is TGTGCCAGCAGTGCTAGGGGCTGGAACACTGAAGCTTTCTTT. Encoded protein: CASSARGWNTEAFF. The V and J genes are TRBV6-1 and TRBJ1-1; a possible D gene is TRBD1 (5 bases). Between the trimmed V and J ends, which lost 4 bases and 1 base, there was a span of 10 bases. The CDR3 is 14 amino acids. Germline V gene lookup returns CDR1 MNHNS and CDR2 SASEGT.

This clonotype appeared many times. The chain recombines TRBV6-1 with TRBJ2-7, with TRBD1 matching 10 bases. Germline assignment: CDR1 MNHNS and CDR2 SASEGT. The CDR3 loop spans 17 amino acids. With V trimmed by 2 bases and J by 4 bases, 11 bases remained unmatched. CDR3 loop: CASSEKNIGTGVYEQYF. The CDR3 coding sequence is TGTGCCAGCAGTGAAAAGAATATCGGGACAGGGGTATACGAGCAGTACTTC.

This clonotype was detected many times. V gene TRBV28 combines with J gene TRBJ2-7; D is uncertain. The germline V gene encodes CDR1 MDHEN and CDR2 SYDVKM. The V gene lost 4 bases and the J gene lost 5 bases, with 12 bases spanning the gap. This CDR3 region has 13 residues. The CDR3 bases are TGTGCCAGCAGTTCCCGGGTAACAGACGAGCAGTACTTC. Its protein product is CASSSRVTDEQYF.

This clonotype was detected ten times or more. The chain carries TRBV27 and TRBJ1-1, with D possibly TRBD1 on 5 matching bases. CDR3 size: 16 residues. V dropped 2 bases and J dropped 3 bases, with 16 bases sitting between them. In germline, CDR1 is MNHEY, CDR2 SMNVEV (reference sequence). CDR3 sequence (DNA): TGTGCCAGCAGTTTAATCGGGGGGACGGGGCACACTGAAGCTTTCTTT. Protein: CASSLIGGTGHTEAFF.

This clonotype was seen repeatedly, ten times or more. The chain uses TRBV6-2 or TRBV6-3 and TRBJ2-7, with D perhaps matching TRBD1 (6 bases). V was trimmed by 2 bases and J by 0 bases, leaving 11 bases between them. CDR3 length: 15 residues. Germline V CDR1 and CDR2: MNHEY, SVGEGT. CDR3: CASSYNADSSYEQYF. In nucleotides, the CDR3 is TGTGCCAGCAGTTACAACGCGGACAGCTCCTACGAGCAGTACTTC.

The sample holds many counts of this clonotype. V and J are TRBV10-3 and TRBJ1-6; D unclear. This CDR3 is built from 15 residues. CDR1 and CDR2 (germline): ENHRY, SYGVKD. V gave up 4 bases and J gave up 2 bases, with 9 bases separating them. CDR3 protein: CAISGNSPYNSPLHF. The DNA of the CDR3 is TGTGCCATCAGTGGAAACAGTCCCTATAATTCACCCCTCCACTTT.

At least ten counts were recorded for this clonotype. This chain connects TRBV9 to TRBJ1-1; a weak D match, TRBD1 (6 bases). Germline V gene lookup returns CDR1 SGDLS and CDR2 YYNGEE. The CDR3 spans 15 residues. V was cut by 0 bases and J by 1 base, with 10 bases left in between. The CDR3 spells CASSVGGGANTEAFF. CDR3 bases: TGTGCCAGCAGCGTAGGGGGGGGCGCGAACACTGAAGCTTTCTTT.

With regard to this clonotype: Here the CDR3 omits its conserved ending phenylalanine or tryptophan, so a read error is the likely source. The chain couples TRBV5-1 to TRBJ1-1; no reliable D call. This CDR3 has 14 amino acids. Germline lookup yields CDR1 SGHRS and CDR2 YFSETQ. V shed 4 bases and J shed 1 base, with 11 bases lying between them. The CDR3 DNA is TGCGCCAGCAGCCCCGGGCAGCGGAACACTGAAGCTTTCCTT. Its translation is CASSPGQRNTEAFL.

This clonotype was seen many times. The chain links TRBV28 to TRBJ2-7; 8 nucleotides match TRBD1. Germline values: CDR1 MDHEN, CDR2 SYDVKM. The CDR3 extends over 14 amino acids. V was pared by 8 bases and J by 1 base, with 7 bases of the junction left unmatched. The CDR3 region is CASRGTGQSYEQYF. DNA for the CDR3: TGTGCCAGCCGGGGGACAGGACAATCCTACGAGCAGTACTTC.

This clonotype showed up many times. The genes are TRBV20-1 and TRBJ1-6; D ambiguous. Germline lookup yields CDR1 DFQATT and CDR2 SNEGSKA (reference sequence). Trimming took 4 bases from V and 6 from J, leaving 16 bases between them. CDR3 length equals 15 residues. The chain's CDR3 is CSAKGGSFANSPLHF. The CDR3 DNA reads TGCAGTGCTAAAGGAGGGTCTTTCGCTAATTCACCCCTCCACTTT.

This clonotype was counted at least ten times. This sequence joins TRBV12-3 or TRBV12-4 and TRBJ2-5, with D perhaps TRBD2 (6 bases). This CDR3 region has 15 residues. V was pared by 3 bases and J by 4 bases, with 15 bases between. CDR3 amino acids: CASSFRWEVVETQYF. CDR3 nucleotide sequence: TGTGCCAGCAGTTTTAGGTGGGAGGTGGTAGAGACCCAGTACTTC.

This clonotype was counted ten times or more. This chain connects TRBV7-6 to TRBJ2-7; D remains ambiguous. V was shortened by 1 base and J by 3 bases, with 10 bases between the two germline ends. This CDR3 region has 14 residues. The germline V gene encodes CDR1 SGHVS and CDR2 FNYEAQ. The CDR3 loop reads CASSLGRVGYEQYF. In DNA, the CDR3 is TGTGCCAGCAGCTTAGGCCGTGTCGGCTACGAGCAGTACTTC. Drawing the rest from reference TRBV7-6 and TRBJ2-7, the complete variable domain is GAGVSQSPRYKVTKRGQDVALRCDPISGHVSLYWYRQALGQGPEFLTYFNYEAQQDKSGLPNDRFSAERPEGSISTLTIQRTEQRDSAMYRCASSLGRVGYEQYFGPGTRLTVT.

The sample holds many counts of this clonotype. The chain combines TRBV3-1 with TRBJ2-5; either TRBD1 or TRBD2 may supply D (6 bases each). CDR1 is LGHDT, CDR2 YNNKEL, per germline (reference sequence). The CDR3 runs to 16 residues. V was clipped by 2 bases and J by 4 bases, with 17 bases between them. CDR3 amino acids: CASSQQGGHTGETQYF. For the CDR3, the DNA is TGTGCCAGCAGCCAACAAGGGGGGCATACAGGAGAGACCCAGTACTTC.

In this sample, this clonotype turned up many times. The chain recombines TRBV5-1 with TRBJ1-1; D is ambiguous. The CDR3 is made up of 14 amino acids. Germline V gene sequence: CDR1 SGHRS, CDR2 YFSETQ. Trimming removed 0 bases from V and 1 base from J, with 7 bases in between. The CDR3 spells CASSLGDGNTEAFF. CDR3 coding DNA: TGCGCCAGCAGCTTGGGGGATGGGAACACTGAAGCTTTCTTT.

This clonotype showed up many times. The CDR3 sequence: CASSTGTGGLHDYGYTF. The CDR3 DNA is TGTGCCAGTAGTACCGGGACAGGGGGACTTCACGACTATGGCTACACCTTC. The rearrangement links TRBV19 to TRBJ1-2; TRBD1 aligns across 11 bases. The CDR3 is made up of 17 amino acids. Germline CDR1 is LNHDA and CDR2 is SQIVND (reference sequence). V shed 4 bases and J 3 bases; nucleotides not matched to a gene: 10.

This clonotype was recorded many times. CDR3 in amino acids: CASSYIKGSTEAFF. CDR3 coding DNA: TGTGCCAGCAGCTACATCAAAGGGTCCACTGAAGCTTTCTTT. V usage is TRBV6-5 and J usage is TRBJ1-1; D is undetermined. CDR1 and CDR2 (germline): MNHEY, SVGAGI. The CDR3 consists of 14 residues. V lost 6 bases to trimming and J lost 4 bases, with 15 bases between them.

This clonotype was detected ten times or more. V is TRBV3-1 and J is TRBJ1-2; TRBD1 might be the D (5 bases). Between the trimmed V and J ends, which lost 1 base and 5 bases, there was a span of 14 bases. The CDR3 sequence is 15 residues long. CDR1 is LGHDT and CDR2 is YNNKEL in the germline V gene (reference sequence). The CDR3 loop is CASSQGKGRGYGYTF. CDR3 nucleotide sequence: TGTGCCAGCAGCCAAGGGAAGGGGCGCGGATATGGCTACACCTTC.

This clonotype was detected many times. As DNA, the CDR3 is TGTGCCTGGAGTGTACGACCGGTGGGCACTGAAGCTTTCTTT. Translation gives CAWSVRPVGTEAFF. This rearrangement joins TRBV30 to TRBJ1-1; D remains ambiguous. Trimming removed 0 bases at V and 4 bases at J, with 12 bases between. CDR3 length: 14 residues. Looked up from germline, CDR1 is GTSNPN and CDR2 is SVGIG (reference sequence).

This clonotype occurred many times. This chain uses TRBV2 with TRBJ2-7; 9 bases fit TRBD1. The germline CDR1 and CDR2 sequences are SNHLY and FYNNEI. Trimming at V came to 6 bases and at J to 11 bases, leaving 11 bases not matched to a gene. There are 13 residues in the CDR3. In DNA, the CDR3 is TGTGCCAGCAGAACGGGACAGGGAATGGAAAAGTACTTC. Translating it yields CASRTGQGMEKYF.

Ten or more counts support this clonotype. The chain uses TRBV28 and TRBJ1-3; no definite D call. Germline V CDR1 and CDR2: MDHEN, SYDVKM. This CDR3 spans 12 amino acids. Trimming removed 10 bases from V and 4 bases from J, with 11 bases in between. The chain's CDR3 is CATHEGGNTIYF. The CDR3, as DNA: TGTGCCACCCATGAAGGGGGAAACACCATATATTTT.

This clonotype came up many times. The CDR3 bases are TGCAGTGCCCGAGTGGAAGATAGCAATCAGCCCCAGCATTTT. As protein: CSARVEDSNQPQHF. The chain joins TRBV20-1 to TRBJ1-5; D unclear. Germline V gene data show CDR1 as DFQATT and CDR2 as SNEGSKA (reference sequence). The CDR3 covers 14 residues. Trimming took 6 bases from V and 0 from J, leaving 12 bases between them.